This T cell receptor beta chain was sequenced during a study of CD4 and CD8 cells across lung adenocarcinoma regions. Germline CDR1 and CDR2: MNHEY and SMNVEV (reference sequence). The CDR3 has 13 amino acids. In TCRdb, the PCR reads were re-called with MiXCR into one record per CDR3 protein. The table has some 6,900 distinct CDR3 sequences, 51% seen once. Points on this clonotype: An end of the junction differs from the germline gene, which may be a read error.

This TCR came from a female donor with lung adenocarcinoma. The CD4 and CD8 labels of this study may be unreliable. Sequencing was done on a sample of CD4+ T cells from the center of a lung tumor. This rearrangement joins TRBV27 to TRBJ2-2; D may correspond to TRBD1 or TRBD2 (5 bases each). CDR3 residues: CASSSDRTGTLYF. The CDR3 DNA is TGTGCCAGCAGTTCAGACCGAACCGGGACGCTGTATTTT.